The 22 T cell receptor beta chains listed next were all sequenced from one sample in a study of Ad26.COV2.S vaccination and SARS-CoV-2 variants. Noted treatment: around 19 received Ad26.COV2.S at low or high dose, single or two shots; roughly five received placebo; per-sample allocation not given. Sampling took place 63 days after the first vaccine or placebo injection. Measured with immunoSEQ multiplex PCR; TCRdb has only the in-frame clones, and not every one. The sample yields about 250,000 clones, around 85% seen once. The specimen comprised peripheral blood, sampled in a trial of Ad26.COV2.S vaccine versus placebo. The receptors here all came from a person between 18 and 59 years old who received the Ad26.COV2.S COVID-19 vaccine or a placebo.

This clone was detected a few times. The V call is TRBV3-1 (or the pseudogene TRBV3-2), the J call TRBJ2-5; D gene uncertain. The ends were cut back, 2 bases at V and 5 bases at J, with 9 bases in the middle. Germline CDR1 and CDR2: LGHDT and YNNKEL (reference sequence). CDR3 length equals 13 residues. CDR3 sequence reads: CASSQNGPETQYF. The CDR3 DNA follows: TGTGCCAGCAGCCAAAACGGGCCGGAGACCCAGTACTTC.

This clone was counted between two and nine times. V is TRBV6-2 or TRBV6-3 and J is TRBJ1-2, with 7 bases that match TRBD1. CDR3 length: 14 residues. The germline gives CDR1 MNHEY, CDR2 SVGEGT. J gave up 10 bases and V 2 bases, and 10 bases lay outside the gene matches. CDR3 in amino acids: CASSYDRDRGFYTF. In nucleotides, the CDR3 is TGTGCCAGCAGTTACGACCGGGACAGAGGATTCTACACCTTC.

This CDR3 is CASSYGGFGNTIYF. The CDR3 region has the DNA TGTGCCAGCAGTTACGGGGGATTTGGAAACACCATATATTTT. The chain employs TRBV6-5 and TRBJ1-3; TRBD1 is a possible D gene (5 bases). The germline V gene has CDR1 MNHEY and CDR2 SVGAGI. V was trimmed by 2 bases and J by 3 bases, leaving 8 bases between them. The length of the CDR3 is 14 residues.

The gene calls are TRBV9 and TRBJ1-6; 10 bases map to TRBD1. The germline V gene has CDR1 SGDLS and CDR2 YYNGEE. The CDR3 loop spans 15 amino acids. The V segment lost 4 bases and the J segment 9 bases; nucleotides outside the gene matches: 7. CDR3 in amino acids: CASSPRDRGGSPLHF. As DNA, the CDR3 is TGTGCCAGCAGCCCAAGGGACAGGGGTGGTTCACCCCTCCACTTT.

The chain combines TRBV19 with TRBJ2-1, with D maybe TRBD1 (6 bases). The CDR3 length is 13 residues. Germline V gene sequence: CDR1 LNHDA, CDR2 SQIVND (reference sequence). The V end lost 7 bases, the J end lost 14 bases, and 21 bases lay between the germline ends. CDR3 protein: CASNQRGTGRKFF. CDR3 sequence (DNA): TGTGCCAGTAATCAGCGAGGTACAGGGAGAAAGTTCTTC.

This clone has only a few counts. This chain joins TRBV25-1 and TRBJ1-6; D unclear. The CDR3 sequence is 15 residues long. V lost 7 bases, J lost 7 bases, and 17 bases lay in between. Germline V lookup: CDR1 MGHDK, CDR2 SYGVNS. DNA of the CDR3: TGTGCCAGCAACGGAAGGGTCGGGGAAAATTCACCCCTCCACTTT. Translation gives CASNGRVGENSPLHF.

The DNA for the CDR3 is TGTGCCAGCAGTTGGGACAACTATGGCTACACCTTC. Its protein is CASSWDNYGYTF. The chain has TRBV6-5 and TRBJ1-2, with a possible D match to TRBD1 (5 bases). The CDR3 extends over 12 amino acids. Trimming took off 4 bases at V and 2 bases at J, with 5 bases between the two ends. The V gene's germline CDR1 is MNHEY and CDR2 SVGAGI.

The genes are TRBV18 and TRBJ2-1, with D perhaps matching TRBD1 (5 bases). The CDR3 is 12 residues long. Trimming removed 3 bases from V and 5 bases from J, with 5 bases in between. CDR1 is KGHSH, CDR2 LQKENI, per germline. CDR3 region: CASSPTDNEQFF. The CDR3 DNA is TGTGCCAGCTCACCGACAGACAATGAGCAGTTCTTC.

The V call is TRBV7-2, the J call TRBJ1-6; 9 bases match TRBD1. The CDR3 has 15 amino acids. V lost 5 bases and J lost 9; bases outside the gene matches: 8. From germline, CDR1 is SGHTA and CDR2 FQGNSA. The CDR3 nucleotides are TGTGCCAGCAGCCCGGACAGGGGAGTTGGTTCACCCCTCCACTTT. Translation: CASSPDRGVGSPLHF.

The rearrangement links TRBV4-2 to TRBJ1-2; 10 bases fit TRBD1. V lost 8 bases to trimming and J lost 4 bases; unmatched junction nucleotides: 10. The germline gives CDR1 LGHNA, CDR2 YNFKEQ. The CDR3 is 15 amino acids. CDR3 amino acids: CASRGTGEGLYGYTF. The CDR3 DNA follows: TGTGCCAGCCGAGGGACAGGGGAAGGCCTCTATGGCTACACCTTC.

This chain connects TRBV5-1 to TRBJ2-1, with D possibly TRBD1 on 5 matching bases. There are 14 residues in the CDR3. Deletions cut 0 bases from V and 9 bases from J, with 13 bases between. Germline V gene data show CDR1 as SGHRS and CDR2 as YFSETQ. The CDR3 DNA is TGCGCCAGCAGCTTGGAATTATCAGGGTCTGAGCAGTTCTTC. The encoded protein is CASSLELSGSEQFF.

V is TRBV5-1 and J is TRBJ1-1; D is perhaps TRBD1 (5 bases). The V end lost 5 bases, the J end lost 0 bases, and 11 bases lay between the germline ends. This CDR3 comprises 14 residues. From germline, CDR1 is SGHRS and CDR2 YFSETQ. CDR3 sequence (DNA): TGCGCCAGCAGGAAAGGGGATATGAACACTGAAGCTTTCTTT. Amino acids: CASRKGDMNTEAFF.

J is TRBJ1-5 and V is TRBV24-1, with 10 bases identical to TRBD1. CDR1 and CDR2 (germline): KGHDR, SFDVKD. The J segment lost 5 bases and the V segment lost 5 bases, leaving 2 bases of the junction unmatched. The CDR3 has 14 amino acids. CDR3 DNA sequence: TGTGCCACCAGTGGGGACAGGGGTGATCAGCCCCAGCATTTT. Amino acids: CATSGDRGDQPQHF.

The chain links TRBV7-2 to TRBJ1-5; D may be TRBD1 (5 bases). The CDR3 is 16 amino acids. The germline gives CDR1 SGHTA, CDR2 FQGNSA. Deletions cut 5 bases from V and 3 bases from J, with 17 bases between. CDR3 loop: CASSPRIGGVNQPQHF. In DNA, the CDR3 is TGTGCCAGCAGCCCCAGGATTGGGGGGGTCAATCAGCCCCAGCATTTT.

The CDR3 DNA reads TGTGCCAGCAGGCGCATATATCGCCGGGACAGGGATGACTATGGCTACACCTTC. Amino acid sequence: CASRRIYRRDRDDYGYTF. The chain recombines TRBV2 with TRBJ1-2, with 9 bases that match TRBD1. V lost 6 bases and J lost 3; bases outside the gene matches: 17. The CDR3 runs 18 residues. CDR1 is SNHLY, CDR2 FYNNEI, per germline.

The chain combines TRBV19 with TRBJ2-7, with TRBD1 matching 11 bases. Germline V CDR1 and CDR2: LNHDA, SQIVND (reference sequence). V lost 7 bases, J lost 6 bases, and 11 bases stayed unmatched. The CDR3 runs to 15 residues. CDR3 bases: TGTGCCAGTACCACCACCGGGACAGGGGGTGCCGAGCAGTACTTC. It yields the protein CASTTTGTGGAEQYF.

The CDR3 nucleotides read TGCGCCAGCAGCACCAAACCCAGGGAGGTAGAATACGAGCAGTACTTC. Its translation: CASSTKPREVEYEQYF. This chain links TRBV5-1 with TRBJ2-7; D may be TRBD2 (6 bases). The CDR3 is made up of 16 amino acids. Germline values: CDR1 SGHRS, CDR2 YFSETQ. V gave up 4 bases and J gave up 4 bases, with 21 bases separating them.

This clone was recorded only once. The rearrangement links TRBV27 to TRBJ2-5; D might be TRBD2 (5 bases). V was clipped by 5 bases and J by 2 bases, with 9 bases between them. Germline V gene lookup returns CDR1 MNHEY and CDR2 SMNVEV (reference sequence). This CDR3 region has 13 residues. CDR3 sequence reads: CASSTEGQETQYF. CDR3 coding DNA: TGTGCCAGCAGTACCGAGGGACAAGAGACCCAGTACTTC.

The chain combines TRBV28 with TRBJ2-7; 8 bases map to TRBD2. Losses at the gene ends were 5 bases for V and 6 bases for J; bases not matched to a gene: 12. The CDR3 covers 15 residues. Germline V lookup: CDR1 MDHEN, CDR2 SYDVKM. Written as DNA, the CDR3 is TGTGCCAGCAGTAAAACTGGAGCGGGGGATTCCGAGCAGTACTTC. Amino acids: CASSKTGAGDSEQYF.

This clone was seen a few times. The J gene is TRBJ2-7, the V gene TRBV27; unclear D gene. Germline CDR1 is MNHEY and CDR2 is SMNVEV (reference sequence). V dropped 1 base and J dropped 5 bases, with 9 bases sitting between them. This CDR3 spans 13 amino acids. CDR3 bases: TGTGCCAGCAGTTTATTTCTAGAGGACGAGCAGTACTTC. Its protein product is CASSLFLEDEQYF.

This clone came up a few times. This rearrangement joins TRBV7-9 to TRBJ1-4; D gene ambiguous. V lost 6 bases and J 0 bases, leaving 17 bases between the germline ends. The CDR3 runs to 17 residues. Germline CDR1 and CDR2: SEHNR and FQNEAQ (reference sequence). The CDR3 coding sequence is TGTGCCAGCAGGGGGTCCGACGGGCGTCCAACTAATGAAAAACTGTTTTTT. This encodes CASRGSDGRPTNEKLFF.

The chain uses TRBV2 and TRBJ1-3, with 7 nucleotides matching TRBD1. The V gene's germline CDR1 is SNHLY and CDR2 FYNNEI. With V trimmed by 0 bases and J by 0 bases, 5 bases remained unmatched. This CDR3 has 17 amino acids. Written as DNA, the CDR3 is TGTGCCAGCAGTGAAGCGCTCGGACAGGCCTCTGGAAACACCATATATTTT. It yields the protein CASSEALGQASGNTIYF.